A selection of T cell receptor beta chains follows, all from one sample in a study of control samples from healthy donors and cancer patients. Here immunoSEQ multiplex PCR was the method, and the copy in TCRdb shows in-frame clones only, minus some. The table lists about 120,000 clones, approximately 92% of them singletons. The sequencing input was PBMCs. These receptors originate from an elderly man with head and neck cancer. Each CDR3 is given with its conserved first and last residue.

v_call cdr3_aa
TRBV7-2 CASSLGPPGNTIYF
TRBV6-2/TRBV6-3 CASSNKGTRGYTF
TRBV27 CASSFHRDDYGYTF
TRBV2 CASTQVYEQYF
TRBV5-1 CASSPGRAGYEQYF
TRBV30 CAWSGTGGVAEAFF
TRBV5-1 CASSLEGDGYTF
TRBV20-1 CSASTGTDYGYTF
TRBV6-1 CASSVQIAGAYNEQFF
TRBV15 CATSLRTAPGNTIYF
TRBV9 CASSVLQGESEAFF
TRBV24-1 CATSDSGGALDTQYF
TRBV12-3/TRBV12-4 CASSRSSTDTQYF
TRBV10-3 CAISEGRGTEAFF
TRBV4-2 CASSQEWRGLSGNTIYF
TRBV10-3 CAISEVTDTGELFF
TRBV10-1 CASSDGTSGKKYF
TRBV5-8 CASSFRSGGHYEQYF
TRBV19 CASMVRAGANTIYF
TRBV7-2 CASSLGPLSGETQYF